This T cell receptor (beta chain) derives from a study of OX40 agonist ivuxolimab in advanced cancers. Overall study context: Ivuxolimab, which is an agonistic anti-OX40 (CD134) antibody, was administered to the patients. Enrolled patients in dose escalation had cancers that were hepatocellular carcinoma, melanoma, renal cell or head and neck cancer. Patients were treated with intravenous ivuxolimab, dosed at 0.01 to 10 mg/kg and infused every 2 weeks. Whole-study results and caveats: Relative to CD4+ cells, CD8+ T cells on average had more expanded clones.

As regards this clone: Its target is not known.

V gave up 5 bases and J gave up 0 bases, with 13 bases separating them. This CDR3 is 15 amino acids long. The V gene's germline CDR1 is SEHNR and CDR2 FQNEAQ (reference sequence). Sequenced by immunoSEQ multiplex PCR; TCRdb stores in-frame clones only, minus some. The data show around 80,000 clones, more than 85% seen once. V gene TRBV7-9 combines with J gene TRBJ1-1; perhaps TRBD1 as D (6 bases). This receptor was identified in an adult with an advanced solid tumor such as melanoma, head and neck, liver or kidney cancer. The source was CD4+ or CD8+ T cells sorted from blood, collected in a trial of the OX40 agonist ivuxolimab. DNA for the CDR3: TGTGCCAGCAGCCCGGGACAAAACATGAACACTGAAGCTTTCTTT. It encodes CASSPGQNMNTEAFF.